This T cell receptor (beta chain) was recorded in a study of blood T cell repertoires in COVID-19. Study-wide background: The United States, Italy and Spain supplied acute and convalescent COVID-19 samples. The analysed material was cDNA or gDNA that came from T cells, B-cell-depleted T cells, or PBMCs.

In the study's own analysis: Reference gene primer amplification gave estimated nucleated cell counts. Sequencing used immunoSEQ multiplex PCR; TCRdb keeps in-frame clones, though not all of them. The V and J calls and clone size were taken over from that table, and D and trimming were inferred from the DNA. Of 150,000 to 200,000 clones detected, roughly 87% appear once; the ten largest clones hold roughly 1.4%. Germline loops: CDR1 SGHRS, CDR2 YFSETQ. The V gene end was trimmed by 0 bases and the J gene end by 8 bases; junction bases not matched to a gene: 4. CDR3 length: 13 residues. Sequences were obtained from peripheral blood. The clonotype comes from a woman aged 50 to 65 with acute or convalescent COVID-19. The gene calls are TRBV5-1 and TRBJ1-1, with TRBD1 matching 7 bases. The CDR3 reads CASSLGQGREAFF. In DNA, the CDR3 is TGCGCCAGCAGCTTGGGACAGGGTCGGGAAGCTTTCTTT.